One and the same sample provided the 32 T cell receptor beta chains below, sequenced in a study of cytomegalovirus exposure and HLA in healthy donors. The repertoire was sequenced with immunoSEQ multiplex PCR; TCRdb's copy has only in-frame clones and lacks some. Seen here are more than 90,000 clones, around 85% observed once, and the top ten hold less than 4.5%. Material for sequencing was PBMCs. These receptors all stem from a man in his late teens or twenties in good health and CMV-seropositive.

V and J are TRBV19 and TRBJ1-2, with 8 bases aligning to TRBD1. The V segment lost 7 bases and the J segment 4 bases; nucleotides outside the gene matches: 11. Germline V gene sequence: CDR1 LNHDA, CDR2 SQIVND (reference sequence). The CDR3 totals 15 residues. CDR3 in amino acids: CASIDRAGGFYGYTF. The CDR3 nucleotides are TGTGCCAGTATAGACCGGGCAGGGGGCTTCTATGGCTACACCTTC.

This clone appeared once. This rearrangement joins TRBV13 to TRBJ1-1, with D possibly being TRBD1 (5 bases). Germline assignment: CDR1 PRHDT and CDR2 FYEKMQ (reference sequence). There are 13 residues in the CDR3. Trimming shortened V by 5 bases and J by 1 base, and 8 bases separated the two germline ends. In nucleotides, the CDR3 is TGTGCCAGCAGCCGGAGGGGGAACACTGAAGCTTTCTTT. Its protein product is CASSRRGNTEAFF.

J is TRBJ1-2 and V is TRBV19; D uncertain. The V gene lost 6 bases and the J gene lost 0 bases, with 11 bases spanning the gap. This CDR3 comprises 14 residues. Germline V gene data show CDR1 as LNHDA and CDR2 as SQIVND (reference sequence). Written as DNA, the CDR3 is TGTGCCAGTAGCCAAGAGGCGACTAACTATGGCTACACCTTC. It codes for CASSQEATNYGYTF.

The chain combines TRBV4-2 with TRBJ2-7; 7 nucleotides line up with TRBD2. The junction had 3 bases not matched to a gene; V was cut back by 1 base and J by 3 bases. This CDR3 spans 14 amino acids. The germline CDR1 and CDR2 sequences are LGHNA and YNFKEQ. In nucleotides, the CDR3 is TGTGCCAGCAGCCAAGGACGGGGGGACTACGAGCAGTACTTC. Its translation is CASSQGRGDYEQYF.

This chain links TRBV27 with TRBJ2-2; 7 positions agree with TRBD2. From germline, CDR1 is MNHEY and CDR2 SMNVEV (reference sequence). The CDR3 is 14 amino acids. Trimming cost V 4 bases and J 6 bases; bases outside gene matches: 5. The CDR3 DNA sequence: TGTGCCAGCAGTTCCTCGGGAGGCCCCGGGGAGCTGTTTTTT. Translated: CASSSSGGPGELFF.

This chain connects TRBV7-9 to TRBJ2-5; no reliable D call. The CDR3 covers 12 residues. The V and J ends lost 3 bases and 5 bases respectively, with 7 bases between them. The germline V gene encodes CDR1 SEHNR and CDR2 FQNEAQ (reference sequence). CDR3 sequence reads: CASSLGAETQYF. CDR3 sequence (DNA): TGTGCCAGCAGCTTGGGCGCGGAGACCCAGTACTTC.

The gene calls are TRBV4-3 and TRBJ2-3; 8 bases map to TRBD2. Germline trimming cut 0 bases from V and 4 bases from J; bases unmatched to any gene: 6. Germline lookup yields CDR1 LGHNA and CDR2 YSLEER. CDR3 length: 16 amino acids. Here the CDR3 DNA reads TGCGCCAGCAGCCAAGATCTTGCAGCGGGGGCAGATACGCAGTATTTT. It yields the protein CASSQDLAAGADTQYF.

This chain uses TRBV10-3 with TRBJ2-4; 10 bases map to TRBD1. Germline V gene data show CDR1 as ENHRY and CDR2 as SYGVKD. This CDR3 region has 16 residues. Trimming cost V 6 bases and J 0 bases; bases outside gene matches: 5. The CDR3 sequence: CAISPGQGIAKNIQYF. CDR3 DNA: TGTGCCATCAGCCCGGGACAGGGGATAGCCAAAAACATTCAGTACTTC.

The chain recombines TRBV11-2 with TRBJ2-1, with a possible D match to TRBD1 (5 bases). This CDR3 has 17 residues. Per the germline V gene, CDR1 is SGHAT and CDR2 is FQNNGV. V was trimmed by 1 base and J by 7 bases, leaving 20 bases between them. Here the CDR3 reads CASSLGAKGYVGNEQFF. The CDR3 nucleotides are TGTGCCAGCAGCTTAGGAGCAAAGGGGTACGTCGGGAATGAGCAGTTCTTC.

This rearrangement joins TRBV28 to TRBJ2-7, with D possibly TRBD1 on 5 matching bases. The V end lost 5 bases, the J end lost 5 bases, and 19 bases lay between the germline ends. The CDR3 runs to 15 residues. Per germline, CDR1 MDHEN and CDR2 SYDVKM. The CDR3 region is CASSVLGQGKNEQYF. CDR3 DNA: TGTGCCAGCAGTGTCCTGGGGCAGGGAAAGAACGAGCAGTACTTC.

This chain uses TRBV20-1 with TRBJ1-1; TRBD1 might be the D (6 bases). The germline CDR1 and CDR2 sequences are DFQATT and SNEGSKA (reference sequence). The CDR3 consists of 11 residues. This CDR3 is CFGGRGPEAFF. As DNA, the CDR3 is TGCTTTGGCGGGCGGGGGCCTGAAGCTTTCTTT.

The J gene is TRBJ1-5, the V gene TRBV9; unclear D gene. Between the trimmed V and J ends, which lost 0 bases and 7 bases, there was a span of 11 bases. The CDR3 is 14 amino acids. CDR1 and CDR2 (germline): SGDLS, YYNGEE. The CDR3 DNA reads as TGTGCCAGCAGCGTAGGGCGAGGGCCACAGCCCCAGCATTTT. It encodes CASSVGRGPQPQHF.

The chain employs TRBV28 and TRBJ2-7, with D possibly being TRBD1 (6 bases). V gave up 5 bases and J gave up 9 bases, with 14 bases separating them. Per germline, CDR1 MDHEN and CDR2 SYDVKM. This CDR3 region has 12 residues. DNA for the CDR3: TGTGCCAGCAGTATTACAGGGCAAGGGCAGTACTTC. Its translation: CASSITGQGQYF.

The chain carries TRBV10-2 and TRBJ2-1; 9 bases are shared with TRBD1. The CDR3 extends over 16 amino acids. CDR1 is WSHSY, CDR2 SAAADI, per germline. V shed 0 bases, J shed 5 bases, and the junction held 5 bases outside the gene matches. The DNA of the CDR3 is TGCGCCAGCAGTGAGTCGTTGGGACAGGGTGACAATGAGCAGTTCTTC. As protein: CASSESLGQGDNEQFF.

Only one count was recorded for this clone. The chain combines TRBV6-1 with TRBJ1-5; tentatively, D is TRBD1 (6 bases). From germline, CDR1 is MNHNS and CDR2 SASEGT. The CDR3 is 15 amino acids. Trimming cost V 5 bases and J 2 bases, with 13 bases left between them. The CDR3 DNA follows: TGTGCCAGCAGTTCCCGAGGGGGAGGCAATCAGCCCCAGCATTTT. Encoded protein: CASSSRGGGNQPQHF.

The chain couples TRBV7-9 to TRBJ1-2; a possible D gene is TRBD1 (5 bases). V was pared by 4 bases and J by 0 bases, with 9 bases between. The CDR3 extends over 14 amino acids. Germline CDR1 reads SEHNR; CDR2 reads FQNEAQ (reference sequence). The CDR3 sequence: CASSSRASNYGYTF. CDR3 nucleotide sequence: TGTGCCAGCAGCTCCAGGGCTTCTAACTATGGCTACACCTTC.

The chain links TRBV4-2 to TRBJ1-1; possible D gene TRBD1, 6 bases. CDR3 length: 14 residues. Germline values: CDR1 LGHNA, CDR2 YNFKEQ. With 1 base removed from V and 2 bases from J, the gap between germline ends came to 8 bases. The CDR3 region has the DNA TGTGCCAGCAGCCAAGGGACAGCAAACACTGAAGCTTTCTTT. It yields the protein CASSQGTANTEAFF.

The chain employs TRBV27 and TRBJ2-7; 7 positions match TRBD1. Germline CDR1 reads MNHEY; CDR2 reads SMNVEV (reference sequence). The CDR3 is 12 amino acids. V shed 8 bases and J 4 bases; nucleotides not matched to a gene: 5. CDR3 bases: TGTGCCAGCGGCAAGGGGGCATACGAGCAGTACTTC. Amino acid sequence: CASGKGAYEQYF.

There are a few counts of this clone. The J gene is TRBJ1-2, the V gene TRBV10-1; 9 bases are a match to TRBD1. The ends lost 3 bases at V and 2 bases at J; junction bases unmatched: 1. Germline values: CDR1 WNHNN, CDR2 SYGVQD (reference sequence). The CDR3 is 14 residues long. CDR3 residues: CASSDGQGNYGYTF. CDR3 DNA: TGCGCCAGCAGTGATGGACAGGGGAACTATGGCTACACCTTC.

The gene calls are TRBV9 and TRBJ1-2, with 7 bases identical to TRBD1. Looked up from germline, CDR1 is SGDLS and CDR2 is YYNGEE. The CDR3 has 14 amino acids. The V segment lost 4 bases and the J segment 8 bases; nucleotides outside the gene matches: 11. CDR3 protein: CASSPRQGSNGYTF. The CDR3 coding sequence is TGTGCCAGCAGCCCAAGACAGGGATCGAACGGCTACACCTTC.

The chain carries TRBV6-1 and TRBJ1-2, with D possibly matching TRBD1 (6 bases). The CDR3 covers 15 residues. Germline assignment: CDR1 MNHNS and CDR2 SASEGT. Trimming pared 0 bases from V and 5 bases from J, leaving 13 bases between. CDR3 coding DNA: TGTGCCAGCAGTGAAGCGGCAGGGGTTGGATATGGCTACACCTTC. It encodes CASSEAAGVGYGYTF.

The chain combines TRBV5-1 with TRBJ1-2; 7 nucleotides match TRBD1. CDR3 length: 14 residues. The V gene end was trimmed by 2 bases and the J gene end by 5 bases; junction bases not matched to a gene: 6. Germline values: CDR1 SGHRS, CDR2 YFSETQ. Here the CDR3 reads CASSFDRVRYGYTF. Here the CDR3 DNA reads TGCGCCAGCAGCTTTGACAGGGTACGGTATGGCTACACCTTC.

V and J are TRBV11-2 and TRBJ2-7; TRBD1 matches 7 bases. V was clipped by 3 bases and J by 6 bases; unmatched bases: 14. The CDR3 consists of 16 residues. Germline assignment: CDR1 SGHAT and CDR2 FQNNGV. As DNA, the CDR3 is TGTGCCAGCAGCTTGAATAGGGGGCTCGGGCCGGGCGAGCAGTACTTC. It encodes CASSLNRGLGPGEQYF.

The sample holds a few counts of this clone. V is TRBV19 and J is TRBJ1-1; tentatively, D is TRBD1 (5 bases). V gave up 2 bases and J gave up 5 bases, with 12 bases separating them. Germline V gives CDR1 LNHDA, CDR2 SQIVND (reference sequence). This CDR3 contains 14 residues. This CDR3 reads CASSITGRTTEAFF. The CDR3 nucleotides are TGTGCCAGTAGTATAACCGGACGGACAACTGAAGCTTTCTTT.

The chain combines TRBV28 with TRBJ2-1, with 11 bases identical to TRBD2. The trim removed 0 bases at V and 10 bases at J, leaving 5 bases unmatched. The CDR3 has 15 amino acids. Germline loops: CDR1 MDHEN, CDR2 SYDVKM. CDR3 DNA: TGTGCCAGCAGTTTATGGCTCCTAGCGGGGGGAGAGCAGTTCTTC. It translates to CASSLWLLAGGEQFF.

The rearrangement joins TRBV6-4 to TRBJ2-2, with TRBD2 matching over 8 bases. Germline loops: CDR1 MRHNA, CDR2 SNTAGT. The ends lost 3 bases at V and 3 bases at J; junction bases unmatched: 3. The CDR3 length is 15 residues. The CDR3 protein is CASSENGGDTGELFF. CDR3 sequence (DNA): TGTGCCAGCAGTGAGAACGGGGGGGACACCGGGGAGCTGTTTTTT.

This clone was observed a few times. This chain joins TRBV6-1 and TRBJ1-2, with D possibly TRBD1 on 6 matching bases. V lost 6 bases and J 4 bases, leaving 12 bases between the germline ends. The CDR3 extends over 13 amino acids. Germline V CDR1 and CDR2: MNHNS, SASEGT. The CDR3 bases are TGTGCCAGCAGACCTGGACAGAGCTATGGCTACACCTTC. Its protein product is CASRPGQSYGYTF.

The chain links TRBV6-1 to TRBJ1-5; D uncertain. The V and J ends lost 5 bases and 6 bases respectively, with 17 bases between them. The CDR3 sequence is 15 residues long. The V gene's germline CDR1 is MNHNS and CDR2 SASEGT. CDR3 sequence (DNA): TGTGCCAGCAGTAACCTAGCCCCGGGAGGTCAGCCCCAGCATTTT. This codes for CASSNLAPGGQPQHF.

Of note for this clone: One end of the junction does not line up with germline, which may come from a read error. The genes are TRBV7-7 and TRBJ2-3; TRBD2 matches 8 bases. The CDR3 contains 14 residues. The germline gives CDR1 SSHAT, CDR2 FNYEAQ (reference sequence). CDR3 in amino acids: CASSANGGADTQYF. The CDR3 DNA is TGTGCTAGCAGTGCTAACGGGGGGGCAGATACGCAGTATTTT. The whole variable domain, remainder taken from reference TRBV7-7 and TRBJ2-3, is GAGVSQSPRYKVTKRGQDVTLRCDPISSHATLYWYQQALGQGPEFLTYFNYEAQPDKSGLPSDRFSAERPEGSISTLTIQRTEQRDSAMYRCASSANGGADTQYFGPGTRLTVL.

The rearrangement links TRBV7-9 to TRBJ1-6, with a tentative D call TRBD1 (6 bases). This CDR3 has 14 amino acids. CDR1 is SEHNR, CDR2 FQNEAQ, per germline (reference sequence). V lost 8 bases, J lost 5 bases, and 13 bases lay in between. CDR3 in DNA: TGTGCCAGCCGAATGACAGGAAATAATTCACCCCTCCACTTT. It encodes CASRMTGNNSPLHF.

The rearrangement links TRBV5-4 to TRBJ1-1, with TRBD1 matching 7 bases. This CDR3 has 14 amino acids. Germline V gene lookup returns CDR1 SGHNT and CDR2 YYREEE (reference sequence). V was clipped by 3 bases and J by 6 bases; unmatched bases: 8. The CDR3 region is CASSSTGRRAEAFF. DNA of the CDR3: TGTGCCAGCAGCTCGACAGGGAGAAGAGCTGAAGCTTTCTTT.

This chain connects TRBV7-9 to TRBJ1-4, with TRBD1 matching over 10 bases. CDR1 SEHNR and CDR2 FQNEAQ come from the germline V gene (reference sequence). V lost 2 bases, J lost 8 bases, and 8 bases stayed unmatched. The CDR3 totals 16 residues. CDR3 amino acids: CASSLSGTGVGEKLFF. CDR3 bases: TGTGCCAGCAGCTTAAGCGGGACAGGGGTTGGGGAAAAACTGTTTTTT.